Listed below are T cell receptor beta chains from one sample, sequenced in a study of PD-L1 blockade in urothelial cancer. Method: immunoSEQ multiplex PCR; TCRdb's copy keeps in-frame clones and lacks some. Of tens of thousands of clones listed, approximately 85% are singletons. This material consisted of PBMCs, taken around atezolizumab (anti-PD-L1) treatment. The receptors stem from a man aged 50 to 60 with urothelial cancer. The CDR3 runs from the conserved cysteine through the conserved F or W. A D gene is named only where the DNA matches it firmly. Clone size is shown for a subset of rows, as once, few, many or a class of expanded clone.

V gene	CDR3 length	J gene	D gene	clone size	CDR3 DNA	CDR3 protein
TRBV6-6	15	TRBJ2-7	.	.	TGTGCCAGCAGTTACTCTTCCAGGGTCCCGTCCGAGCAGTACTTC	CASSYSSRVPSEQYF
TRBV5-1	17	TRBJ2-7	TRBD1	once	TGCGCCAGCAGCTTGAAAGCCCCGGGACAGGGAACCTACGAGCAGTACTTC	CASSLKAPGQGTYEQYF
TRBV4-3	15	TRBJ2-7	TRBD2	.	TGCGCCAGCAGCCAAACTAGCGGGAGGGCCCACGAGCAGTACTTC	CASSQTSGRAHEQYF
TRBV10-3	19	TRBJ2-2	.	.	TGTGCCATCACGCCTTCTTCTCGGGGGACGGGGAACAACACCGGGGAGCTGTTTTTT	CAITPSSRGTGNNTGELFF
TRBV11-2	14	TRBJ2-5	TRBD1	.	TGTGCCAGCAGCCGACAGGGGTACCAAGAGACCCAGTACTTC	CASSRQGYQETQYF
TRBV11-2	15	TRBJ2-5	.	.	TGTGCCAGCAGCTTAAATAGCGGAAACCAAGAGACCCAGTACTTC	CASSLNSGNQETQYF
TRBV19	16	TRBJ2-7	.	.	TGTGCCAGTAAGAGAAACACGGACAGTCTAACCTACGAGCAGTACTTC	CASKRNTDSLTYEQYF
TRBV6-5	12	TRBJ2-7	.	.	TGTGCCAGCAGCCACAGTGACACCCAGCAGTACTTC	CASSHSDTQQYF
TRBV11-2	17	TRBJ2-7	TRBD1	.	TGTGCCAGCAGCTCCGAAGCCTGGGACAGGGGTACCTACGAGCAGTACTTC	CASSSEAWDRGTYEQYF
TRBV16	12	TRBJ2-7	.	.	TGTGCCAGCAGCCAACGGACAACCGAGCAGTACTTC	CASSQRTTEQYF
TRBV9	16	TRBJ2-2	.	.	TGTGCCAGCAGCGTGGCCGGGACTTCGAACACCGGGGAGCTGTTTTTT	CASSVAGTSNTGELFF
TRBV7-9	14	TRBJ2-3	.	.	TGTGCCAGCAACCGTGGCGGGGGCACAGATACGCAGTATTTT	CASNRGGGTDTQYF
TRBV28	12	TRBJ1-5	.	.	TGTGCCAGCGGGAGAGCTGATCAGCCCCAGCATTTT	CASGRADQPQHF
TRBV4-1	12	TRBJ2-1	.	few	TGCGCCAGCAGCCACTCGGGACTTTCGTCGTTCTTC	CASSHSGLSSFF
TRBV4-1	15	TRBJ2-7	TRBD2	.	TGCGCCAGCAGCCGAGGACTAGCGGGAGCAGGTGAGCAGTACTTC	CASSRGLAGAGEQYF
TRBV5-1	15	TRBJ2-2	TRBD1	.	TGCGCCAGCAGAGCGGACAGGGAGAGGACCGGGGAGCTGTTTTTT	CASRADRERTGELFF
TRBV7-2	15	TRBJ2-5	.	.	TGTGCCAGCAGCTTAACCCGTCAGGGGGGCGAGACCCAGTACTTC	CASSLTRQGGETQYF
TRBV18	13	TRBJ2-7	.	.	TGTGCCAGCTCACCACCGGGCAGCTACGAGCAGTACTTC	CASSPPGSYEQYF
TRBV10-3	12	TRBJ2-3	.	.	TGTGCCATCACTGGGGACTCACATACGCAGTATTTT	CAITGDSHTQYF
TRBV19	15	TRBJ1-5	.	.	TGTGCCAGTAAGGGTCTGGAGGGCAGCAATCAGCCCCAGCATTTT	CASKGLEGSNQPQHF
TRBV29-1	14	TRBJ2-3	.	.	TGCAGCGTTGCGGGGGATCCTAGCACAGATACGCAGTATTTT	CSVAGDPSTDTQYF
TRBV6-5	14	TRBJ1-2	TRBD1	.	TGTGCCAGCAGCCCCACAGGGGGCGCGGGGGGCTACACCTTC	CASSPTGGAGGYTF
TRBV7-9	17	TRBJ2-2	.	.	TGTGCCAGCAGCCGCCGTCAAGCGGAATGGGGCACCGGGGAGCTGTTTTTT	CASSRRQAEWGTGELFF
TRBV23-1	15	TRBJ2-7	TRBD1	few	TGCGCCAGCAGTCACCCGGGACAGGGGGTCTACGAGCAGTACTTC	CASSHPGQGVYEQYF
TRBV6-5	15	TRBJ2-3	.	.	TGTGCCAGCGGACAAGTGGCAGGTAGCACAGATACGCAGTATTTT	CASGQVAGSTDTQYF
TRBV7-2	15	TRBJ2-7	.	.	TGTGCCAGCAGCTTATGGGCCACGCCAGGGTACGAGCAGTACTTC	CASSLWATPGYEQYF
TRBV7-8	15	TRBJ2-5	TRBD1	.	TGTGCCAGCAGCTTAAAGGACAGGGGGCTAGAGACCCAGTACTTC	CASSLKDRGLETQYF
TRBV5-6	12	TRBJ2-7	.	.	TGTGCCAGCAGCTTAGAGGAATACGAGCAGTACTTC	CASSLEEYEQYF
TRBV28	19	TRBJ2-5	TRBD2	.	TGTGCCAGCAGGGAGTGGGGGGCTAGCGGGGGGCCGGGTAGAGAGACCCAGTACTTC	CASREWGASGGPGRETQYF
TRBV6-1	16	TRBJ2-6	TRBD2	.	TGTGCCAGCAGTGAAGCGCGGGGGAGCGGGGCCAACGTCCTGACTTTC	CASSEARGSGANVLTF
TRBV6-1	14	TRBJ1-1	TRBD1	.	TGTGCCAGCAGTGCCACAGGGGGCAGGACTGAAGCTTTCTTT	CASSATGGRTEAFF
TRBV6-6	13	TRBJ1-4	.	.	TGTGCCAGCAGTTACTCGTTCCTTGAAAAACTGTTTTTT	CASSYSFLEKLFF
TRBV6-5	13	TRBJ1-2	TRBD1	.	TGTGCCAGCAGCAAGACAGGGAACTATGGCTACACCTTC	CASSKTGNYGYTF
TRBV5-4	15	TRBJ2-7	TRBD2	few	TGTGCCAGCAGTTATAGCGGGGGTAGTCCCTACGAGCAGTACTTC	CASSYSGGSPYEQYF
TRBV6-4	15	TRBJ2-3	TRBD1	.	TGTGCCAGCAGTGCCGGGACAGGGGGCACAGATACGCAGTATTTT	CASSAGTGGTDTQYF
TRBV6-4	15	TRBJ2-2	TRBD2	.	TGTGCCAGCAGTTTGACTAGCGTGAGCACCGGGGAGCTGTTTTTT	CASSLTSVSTGELFF
TRBV5-4	14	TRBJ1-2	TRBD1	.	TGTGCCAGCAGCGGGGGACAGGGGGCAAATGGCTACACCTTC	CASSGGQGANGYTF
TRBV2	16	TRBJ2-2	.	once	TGTGCCAGCAGAGACTTACAGGGTTGGAACACCGGGGAGCTGTTTTTT	CASRDLQGWNTGELFF
TRBV19	14	TRBJ2-7	.	few	TGTGCCAGTAGTCGATTACAGGGTTTGGGCGAGCAGTACTTC	CASSRLQGLGEQYF
TRBV25-1	17	TRBJ2-2	TRBD2	once	TGTGCCAGCAGTGAACCTGAGCGGGGGGTTTTGATGGGGGAGCTGTTTTTT	CASSEPERGVLMGELFF
TRBV5-1	14	TRBJ1-3	.	.	TGCGCCAGCAGGTCGACAGGCTCCGGAAACACCATATATTTT	CASRSTGSGNTIYF
TRBV4-3	16	TRBJ1-4	.	.	TGCGCCAGCAGCCAAGCCCCCGGACAGATTAATGAAAAACTGTTTTTT	CASSQAPGQINEKLFF
TRBV7-8	18	TRBJ2-6	TRBD2	few	TGTGCCAGCAGCTTAAACCTAGCGGGAGGAACTGGGGCCAACGTCCTGACTTTC	CASSLNLAGGTGANVLTF
TRBV25-1	16	TRBJ2-3	TRBD2	.	TGTGCCAGCAGTGAATACCGAGCGGGGGGGACAGATACGCAGTATTTT	CASSEYRAGGTDTQYF
TRBV6-1	10	TRBJ1-2	.	few	TGTGCCAGCAGTGACAGAAGCTACACCTTC	CASSDRSYTF
TRBV5-1	17	TRBJ2-2	TRBD1	once	TGCGCCAGCAGCTCTACGACAGGGGGCGCGAGCACCGGGGAGCTGTTTTTT	CASSSTTGGASTGELFF
TRBV27	14	TRBJ2-5	TRBD2	few	TGTGCCAGCAGAGCTAGCGGGGGAGGAGAGACCCAGTACTTC	CASRASGGGETQYF
TRBV7-6	16	TRBJ1-1	TRBD1	.	TGTGCCAGCAGCTTAGGGGGACAGAGTAAAAACACTGAAGCTTTCTTT	CASSLGGQSKNTEAFF
TRBV10-3	16	TRBJ1-4	.	.	TGTGCCATCAGTGATTCGGGTCTGCAGCAAAATGAAAAACTGTTTTTT	CAISDSGLQQNEKLFF
TRBV30	14	TRBJ2-7	TRBD1	once	TGTGCCTGGAGCCACCCGGGACAGGAATACGAGCAGTACTTC	CAWSHPGQEYEQYF
TRBV5-5	15	TRBJ1-4	TRBD1	.	TGTGCCAGCAGCTCGGGGACAGGGGGTAATGAAAAACTGTTTTTT	CASSSGTGGNEKLFF
TRBV27	15	TRBJ2-2	TRBD2	.	TGTGCCAGCAGTTTAGTTCCCAGCGGGGCCGGGGAGCTGTTTTTT	CASSLVPSGAGELFF
TRBV28	13	TRBJ2-7	TRBD2	.	TGTGCCAGCAGTTCGGGACTAGCGGGAGGCGATCCGTTC	CASSSGLAGGDPF
TRBV19	14	TRBJ1-1	TRBD1	.	TGTGCCAGTAGTCACGGACAGGTGAACACTGAAGCTTTCTTT	CASSHGQVNTEAFF
TRBV6-4	16	TRBJ2-1	TRBD2	.	TGTGCCAGCAGTGACTCGGGAGCGGGGGGGCAGGGTGAGCAGTTCTTC	CASSDSGAGGQGEQFF